The 5 T cell receptor beta chains in this list originate from one sample, sequenced in a study of response to subunit inactivated influenza vaccine. TCRdb re-called the RT-PCR reads with MiXCR, one entry per CDR3 protein. The sample contains 600,000 to 850,000 distinct CDR3 sequences, 12% to 15% of which appear only once. Sequencing used PBMCs from blood, obtained around 14 days before vaccination. These receptors all come from a man in his fifties who received an inactivated influenza vaccine.

This chain links TRBV7-9 with TRBJ2-1, with D perhaps TRBD1 or TRBD2 (5 bases each). The V gene lost 3 bases and the J gene lost 7 bases, with 16 bases spanning the gap. The germline CDR1 and CDR2 sequences are SEHNR and FQNEAQ (reference sequence). The CDR3 covers 15 residues. The CDR3 is CASSLGEALGNEQFF. In DNA form, the CDR3 reads TGTGCCAGCAGCTTGGGGGAAGCGTTGGGGAATGAGCAGTTCTTC.

This clonotype was counted between two and nine times. The rearrangement joins TRBV20-1 to TRBJ2-7; 8 bases map to TRBD1. Germline-derived CDR1 and CDR2 are DFQATT and SNEGSKA (reference sequence). There are 14 residues in the CDR3. V shed 5 bases, J shed 0 bases, and the junction held 6 bases outside the gene matches. CDR3 protein: CSASGTGISYEQYF. The CDR3, as DNA: TGCAGTGCTTCCGGGACAGGTATCTCCTACGAGCAGTACTTC.

This clonotype was observed a few times. The chain combines TRBV13 with TRBJ2-1; D remains unclear. The CDR3 consists of 17 residues. V gave up 0 bases and J gave up 0 bases, with 12 bases separating them. The germline CDR1 and CDR2 sequences are PRHDT and FYEKMQ (reference sequence). The CDR3 DNA reads TGTGCCAGCAGCTTAGGGGGTGCAGATAGCTCCTACAATGAGCAGTTCTTC. The encoded protein is CASSLGGADSSYNEQFF.

A few counts support this clonotype. V usage is TRBV6-2 or TRBV6-3 and J usage is TRBJ1-5, with TRBD1 matching 10 bases. CDR3 length equals 15 residues. Germline lookup yields CDR1 MNHEY and CDR2 SVGEGT. V dropped 2 bases and J dropped 7; count of bases not matched to a gene: 5. The DNA of the CDR3 is TGTGCCAGCAGTTACGGGACAGGGGTCGGCCAGCCCCAGCATTTT. Amino acid sequence: CASSYGTGVGQPQHF.

This clonotype was counted between two and nine times. A read error may produce the germline difference seen at one junction end. The chain is built from TRBV20-1 and TRBJ2-1, with TRBD2 as a possible D gene (6 bases). Germline CDR1 is DFQATT and CDR2 is SNEGSKA (reference sequence). The CDR3 totals 16 residues. CDR3 sequence reads: CSARGVAGPVYNEQFF. The CDR3, as DNA: TGCAGTGCCAGAGGGGTGGCGGGGCCCGTGTACAATGAGCAGTTCTTC.